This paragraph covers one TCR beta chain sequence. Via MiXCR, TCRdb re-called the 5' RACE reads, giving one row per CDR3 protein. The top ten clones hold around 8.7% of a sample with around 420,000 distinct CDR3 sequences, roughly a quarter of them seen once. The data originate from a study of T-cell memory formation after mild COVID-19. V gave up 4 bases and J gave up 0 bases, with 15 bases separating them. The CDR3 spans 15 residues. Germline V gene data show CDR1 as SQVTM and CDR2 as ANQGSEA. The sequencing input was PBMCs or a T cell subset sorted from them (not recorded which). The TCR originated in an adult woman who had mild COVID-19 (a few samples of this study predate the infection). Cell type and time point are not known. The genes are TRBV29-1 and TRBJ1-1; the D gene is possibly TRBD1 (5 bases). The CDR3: CSVAIPGYMNTEAFF. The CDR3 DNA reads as TGCAGCGTTGCCATCCCAGGGTACATGAACACTGAAGCTTTCTTT.